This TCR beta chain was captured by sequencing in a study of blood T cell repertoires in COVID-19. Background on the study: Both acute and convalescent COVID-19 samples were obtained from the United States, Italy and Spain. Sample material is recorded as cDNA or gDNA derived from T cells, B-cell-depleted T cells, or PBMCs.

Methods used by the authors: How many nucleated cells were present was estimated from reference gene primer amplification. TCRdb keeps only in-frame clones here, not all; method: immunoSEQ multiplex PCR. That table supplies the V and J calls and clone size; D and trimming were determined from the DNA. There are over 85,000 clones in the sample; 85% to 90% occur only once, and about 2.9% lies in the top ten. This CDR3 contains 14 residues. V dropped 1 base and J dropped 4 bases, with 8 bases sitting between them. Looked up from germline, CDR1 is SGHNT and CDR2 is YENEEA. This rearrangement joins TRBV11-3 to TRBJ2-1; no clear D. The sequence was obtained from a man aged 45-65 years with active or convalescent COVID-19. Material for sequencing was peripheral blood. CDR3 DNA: TGTGCCAGCAGCTTAGCTGGCGGATACAATGAGCAGTTCTTC. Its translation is CASSLAGGYNEQFF.